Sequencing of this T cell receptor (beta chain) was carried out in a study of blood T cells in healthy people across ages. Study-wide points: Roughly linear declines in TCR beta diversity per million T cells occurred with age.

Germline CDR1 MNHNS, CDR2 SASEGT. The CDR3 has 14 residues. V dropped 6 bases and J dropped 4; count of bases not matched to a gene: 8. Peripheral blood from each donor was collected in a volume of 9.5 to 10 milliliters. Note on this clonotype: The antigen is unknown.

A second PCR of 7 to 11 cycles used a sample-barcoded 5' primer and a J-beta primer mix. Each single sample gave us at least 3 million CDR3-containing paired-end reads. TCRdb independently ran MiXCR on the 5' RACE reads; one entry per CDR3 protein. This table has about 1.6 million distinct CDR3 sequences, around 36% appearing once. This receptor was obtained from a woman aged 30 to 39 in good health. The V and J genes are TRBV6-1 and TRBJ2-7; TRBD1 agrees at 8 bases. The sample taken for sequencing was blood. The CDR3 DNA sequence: TGTGCCAGCAGCGAGGACAGGGCCAGATACGAGCAGTACTTC. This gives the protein CASSEDRARYEQYF.